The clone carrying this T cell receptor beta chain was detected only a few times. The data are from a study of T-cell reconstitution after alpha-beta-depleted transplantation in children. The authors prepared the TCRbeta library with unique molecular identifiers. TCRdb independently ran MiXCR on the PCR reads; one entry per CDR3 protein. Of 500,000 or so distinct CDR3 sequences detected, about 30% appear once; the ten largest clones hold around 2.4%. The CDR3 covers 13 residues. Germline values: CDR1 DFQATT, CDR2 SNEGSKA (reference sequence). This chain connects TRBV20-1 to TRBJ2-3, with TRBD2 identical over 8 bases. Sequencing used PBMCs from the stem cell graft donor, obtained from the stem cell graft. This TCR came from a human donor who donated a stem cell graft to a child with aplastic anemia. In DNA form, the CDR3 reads TGCAGCTTAACTAGCGGACCCACAGATACGCAGTATTTT. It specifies CSLTSGPTDTQYF.